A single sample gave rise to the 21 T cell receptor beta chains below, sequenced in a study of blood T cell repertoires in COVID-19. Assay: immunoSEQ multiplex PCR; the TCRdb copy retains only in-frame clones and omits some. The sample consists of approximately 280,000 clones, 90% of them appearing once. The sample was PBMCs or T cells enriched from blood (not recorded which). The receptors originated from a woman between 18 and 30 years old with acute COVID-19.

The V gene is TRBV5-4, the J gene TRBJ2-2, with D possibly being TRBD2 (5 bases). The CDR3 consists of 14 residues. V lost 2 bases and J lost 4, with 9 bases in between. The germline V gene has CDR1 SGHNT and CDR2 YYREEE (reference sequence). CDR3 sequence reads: CASSFWESTGELFF. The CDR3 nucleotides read TGTGCCAGCAGCTTCTGGGAGTCCACCGGGGAGCTGTTTTTT. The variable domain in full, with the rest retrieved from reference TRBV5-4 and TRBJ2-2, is ETGVTQSPTHLIKTRGQQVTLRCSSQSGHNTVSWYQQALGQGPQFIFQYYREEENGRGNFPPRFSGLQFPNYSSELNVNALELDDSALYLCASSFWESTGELFFGEGSRLTVL.

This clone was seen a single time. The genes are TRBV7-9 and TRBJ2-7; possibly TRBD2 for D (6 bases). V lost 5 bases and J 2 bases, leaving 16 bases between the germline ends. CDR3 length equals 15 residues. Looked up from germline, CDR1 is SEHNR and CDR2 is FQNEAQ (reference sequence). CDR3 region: CASSRPRAGTYEQYF. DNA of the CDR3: TGTGCCAGCAGCCGCCCCAGGGCGGGGACCTACGAGCAGTACTTC.

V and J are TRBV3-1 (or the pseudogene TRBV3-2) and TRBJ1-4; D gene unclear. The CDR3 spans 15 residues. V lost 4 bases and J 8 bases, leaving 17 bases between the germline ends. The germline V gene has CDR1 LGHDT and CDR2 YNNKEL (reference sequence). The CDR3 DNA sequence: TGTGCCAGCAGCCTAAGACACTCCGGGAGGGAAAAACTGTTTTTT. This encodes CASSLRHSGREKLFF.

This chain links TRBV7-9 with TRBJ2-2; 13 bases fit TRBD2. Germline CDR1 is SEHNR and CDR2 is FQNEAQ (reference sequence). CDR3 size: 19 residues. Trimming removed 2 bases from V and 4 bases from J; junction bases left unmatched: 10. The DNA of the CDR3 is TGTGCCAGCAGCTTACCAGGACTAGCGGGAGAAGGGGGCACCGGGGAGCTGTTTTTT. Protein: CASSLPGLAGEGGTGELFF.

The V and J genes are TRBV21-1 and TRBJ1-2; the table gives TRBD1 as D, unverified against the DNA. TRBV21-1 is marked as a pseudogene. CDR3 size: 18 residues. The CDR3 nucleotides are TGTGCCAGCAGCAAGCGGGTTAACAGGGGCCCTTCCTGGTATGGCTACACCTTC. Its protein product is CASSKRVNRGPSWYGYTF.

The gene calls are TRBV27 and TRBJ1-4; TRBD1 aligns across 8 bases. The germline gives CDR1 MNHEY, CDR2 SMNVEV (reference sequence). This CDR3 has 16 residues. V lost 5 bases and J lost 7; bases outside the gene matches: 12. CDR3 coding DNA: TGTGCCAGCAGTCCTGGACAGGGTTTGAGAGGTGAAAAACTGTTTTTT. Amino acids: CASSPGQGLRGEKLFF.

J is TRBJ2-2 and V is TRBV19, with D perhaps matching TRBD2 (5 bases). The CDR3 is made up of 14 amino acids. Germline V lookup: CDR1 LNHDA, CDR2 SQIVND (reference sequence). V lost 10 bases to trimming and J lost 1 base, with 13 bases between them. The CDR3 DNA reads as TGTGCCACCGATACTAGGAAGAACACCGGGGAGCTGTTTTTT. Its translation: CATDTRKNTGELFF.

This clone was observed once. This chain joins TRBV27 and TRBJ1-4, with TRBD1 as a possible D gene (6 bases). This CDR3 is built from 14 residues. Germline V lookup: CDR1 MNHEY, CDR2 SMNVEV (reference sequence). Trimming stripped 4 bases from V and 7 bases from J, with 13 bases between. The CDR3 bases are TGTGCCAGCAGTTCCACAGGGTGGCGTGAAAAACTGTTTTTT. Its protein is CASSSTGWREKLFF.

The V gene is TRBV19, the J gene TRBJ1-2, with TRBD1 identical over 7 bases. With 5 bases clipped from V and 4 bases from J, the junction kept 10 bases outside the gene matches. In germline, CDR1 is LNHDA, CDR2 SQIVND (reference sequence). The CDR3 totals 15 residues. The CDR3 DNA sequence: TGTGCCAGTAGTCTGAGGACAGGTACAACCTATGGCTACACCTTC. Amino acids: CASSLRTGTTYGYTF.

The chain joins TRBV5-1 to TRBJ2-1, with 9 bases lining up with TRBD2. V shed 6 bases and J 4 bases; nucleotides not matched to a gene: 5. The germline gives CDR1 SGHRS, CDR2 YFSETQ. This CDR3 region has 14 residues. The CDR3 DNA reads TGCGCCAGCACCCGGACTAGCGATTACAATGAGCAGTTCTTC. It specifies CASTRTSDYNEQFF.

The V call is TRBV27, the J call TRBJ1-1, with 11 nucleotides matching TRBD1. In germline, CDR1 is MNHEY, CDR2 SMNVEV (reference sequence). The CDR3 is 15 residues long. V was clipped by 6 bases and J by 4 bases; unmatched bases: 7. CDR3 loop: CASSRPGTGGTEAFF. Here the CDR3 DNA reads TGTGCCAGCAGCCGACCCGGGACAGGGGGCACTGAAGCTTTCTTT.

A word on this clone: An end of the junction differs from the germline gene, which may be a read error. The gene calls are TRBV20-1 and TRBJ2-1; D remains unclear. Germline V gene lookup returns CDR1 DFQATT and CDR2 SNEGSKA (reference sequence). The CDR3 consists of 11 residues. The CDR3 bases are TGCAGTGCTGGAGATAGTCGTGAGCAGTTCTTC. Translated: CSAGDSREQFF.

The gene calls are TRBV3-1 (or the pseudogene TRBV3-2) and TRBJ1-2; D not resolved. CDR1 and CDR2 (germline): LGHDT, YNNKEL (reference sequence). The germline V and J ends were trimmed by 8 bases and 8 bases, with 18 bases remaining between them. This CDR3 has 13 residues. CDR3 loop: CASRLTGKGGYTF. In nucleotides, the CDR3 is TGTGCCAGCCGACTGACGGGAAAGGGCGGCTACACCTTC.

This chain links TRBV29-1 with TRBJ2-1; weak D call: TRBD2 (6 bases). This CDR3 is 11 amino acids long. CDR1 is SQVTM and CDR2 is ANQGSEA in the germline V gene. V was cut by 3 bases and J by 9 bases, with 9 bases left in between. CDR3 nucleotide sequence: TGCAGCGTTGACACTAGCTTTGAGCAGTTCTTC. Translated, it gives CSVDTSFEQFF.

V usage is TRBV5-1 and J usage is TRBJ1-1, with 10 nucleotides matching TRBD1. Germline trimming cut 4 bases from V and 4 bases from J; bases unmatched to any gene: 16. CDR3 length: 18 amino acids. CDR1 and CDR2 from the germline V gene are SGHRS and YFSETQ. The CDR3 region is CASSIPRDRGLAVTEAFF. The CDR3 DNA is TGCGCCAGCAGCATCCCACGGGACAGGGGTCTTGCTGTCACTGAAGCTTTCTTT.

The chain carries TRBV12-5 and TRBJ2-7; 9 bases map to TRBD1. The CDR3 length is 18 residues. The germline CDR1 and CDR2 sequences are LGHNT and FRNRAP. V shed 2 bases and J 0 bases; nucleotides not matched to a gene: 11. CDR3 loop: CASGLSLGTGSLSYEQYF. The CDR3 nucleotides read TGTGCTAGTGGTTTGAGCCTCGGGACAGGGTCCCTCTCCTACGAGCAGTACTTC.

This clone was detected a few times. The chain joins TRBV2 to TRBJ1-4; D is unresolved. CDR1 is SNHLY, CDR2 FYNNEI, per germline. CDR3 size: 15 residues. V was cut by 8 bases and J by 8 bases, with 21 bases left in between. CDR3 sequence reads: CASAVRRVREEKLFF. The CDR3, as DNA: TGTGCCAGCGCCGTGCGTCGGGTCCGGGAGGAAAAACTGTTTTTT.

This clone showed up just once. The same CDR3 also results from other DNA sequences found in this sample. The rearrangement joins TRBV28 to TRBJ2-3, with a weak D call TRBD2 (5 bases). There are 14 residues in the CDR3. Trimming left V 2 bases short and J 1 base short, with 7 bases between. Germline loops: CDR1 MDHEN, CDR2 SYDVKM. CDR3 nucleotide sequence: TGTGCCAGCAGTTTAGTCGGGGGCACAGATACGCAGTATTTT. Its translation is CASSLVGGTDTQYF.

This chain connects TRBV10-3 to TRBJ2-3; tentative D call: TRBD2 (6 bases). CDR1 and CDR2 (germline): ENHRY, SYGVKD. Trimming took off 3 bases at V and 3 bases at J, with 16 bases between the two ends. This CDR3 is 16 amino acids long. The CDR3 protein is CAISDRTGAETDTQYF. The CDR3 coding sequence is TGTGCCATCAGTGACCGGACGGGAGCGGAGACAGATACGCAGTATTTT.

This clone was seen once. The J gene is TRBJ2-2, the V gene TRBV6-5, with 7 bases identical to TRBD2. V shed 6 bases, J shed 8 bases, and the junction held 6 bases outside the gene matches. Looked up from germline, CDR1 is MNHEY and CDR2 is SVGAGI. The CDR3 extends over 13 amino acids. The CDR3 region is CASRGGGRGELFF. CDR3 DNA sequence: TGTGCCAGCAGGGGTGGCGGGAGAGGGGAGCTGTTTTTT.

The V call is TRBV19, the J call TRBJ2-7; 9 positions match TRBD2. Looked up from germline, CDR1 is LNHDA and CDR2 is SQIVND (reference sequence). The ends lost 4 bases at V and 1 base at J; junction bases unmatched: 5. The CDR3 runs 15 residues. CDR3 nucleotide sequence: TGTGCCAGTAGTAACCTAGCGGGAAGGTCCTACGAGCAGTACTTC. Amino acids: CASSNLAGRSYEQYF.